The clone carrying this T cell receptor beta chain was counted between two and nine times. The assay was immunoSEQ multiplex PCR, and TCRdb's table has in-frame clones only and misses some. The sample is made up of approximately 30,000 clones, none counted only once. This sample was taken from a study of T cells after posttransplantation cyclophosphamide. Sequenced sample: PBMCs. This TCR came from a woman in her 50s in good health and a related stem cell transplant donor.

The CDR3 bases are TGTGCCAGCGCACAGGAGAGCTCCTACAATGAGCAGTTCTTC. Translated, it gives CASAQESSYNEQFF. The gene calls are TRBV7-8 and TRBJ2-1; possibly TRBD1 for D (5 bases). Looked up from germline, CDR1 is SGHVS and CDR2 is FQNEAQ. V was clipped by 8 bases and J by 0 bases, with 11 bases between them. The CDR3 is 14 residues long.